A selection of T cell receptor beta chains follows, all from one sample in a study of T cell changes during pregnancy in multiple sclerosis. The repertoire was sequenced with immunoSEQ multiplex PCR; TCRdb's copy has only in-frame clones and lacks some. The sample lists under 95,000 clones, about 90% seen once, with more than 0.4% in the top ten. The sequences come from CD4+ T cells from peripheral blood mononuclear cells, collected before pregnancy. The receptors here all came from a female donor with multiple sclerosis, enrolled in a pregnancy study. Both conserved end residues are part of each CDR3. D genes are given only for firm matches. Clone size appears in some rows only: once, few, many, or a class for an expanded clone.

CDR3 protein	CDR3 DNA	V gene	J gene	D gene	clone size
CASSSSGRRQEQYF	TGTGCCAGCAGTTCTAGCGGGAGGCGTCAGGAGCAGTACTTC	TRBV28	TRBJ2-7	TRBD2	.
CASSRGGSGNTIYF	TGTGCCAGCAGCAGAGGGGGCTCTGGAAACACCATATATTTT	TRBV27	TRBJ1-3	.	.
CAGSSGSYQETQYF	TGTGCCGGATCTAGCGGGTCGTACCAAGAGACCCAGTACTTC	TRBV2	TRBJ2-5	TRBD2	.
CASSPLPGGTSGGITYEQYF	TGTGCCAGCTCACCACTCCCCGGGGGGACTAGCGGGGGGATTACCTACGAGCAGTACTTC	TRBV18	TRBJ2-7	TRBD2	.
CASSPDSYYGYTF	TGTGCCAGCTCACCCGACAGCTACTATGGCTACACCTTC	TRBV18	TRBJ1-2	.	.
CASSEQGRNSPLHF	TGTGCCAGCAGTGAACAGGGGCGGAATTCACCCCTCCACTTT	TRBV2	TRBJ1-6	.	.
CATSREGGAEAFF	TGTGCCACCAGCAGAGAAGGGGGCGCTGAAGCTTTCTTT	TRBV15	TRBJ1-1	TRBD1	.
CAWTAGGGYTF	TGTGCCTGGACCGCGGGGGGGGGCTACACCTTC	TRBV30	TRBJ1-2	.	.
CAISESATGEETQYF	TGTGCCATCAGTGAGTCCGCGACAGGGGAAGAGACCCAGTACTTC	TRBV10-3	TRBJ2-5	TRBD1	.
CASSPVGTARSGNTIYF	TGTGCCAGCAGCCCCGTTGGGACTGCTCGCTCTGGAAACACCATATATTTT	TRBV7-2	TRBJ1-3	.	once
CASNPRAAGGNTEAFF	TGTGCCAGCAACCCCAGGGCGGCAGGGGGCAACACTGAAGCTTTCTTT	TRBV27	TRBJ1-1	TRBD1	.
CASSSYRGPDYEQYF	TGTGCCAGCAGCTCCTACAGGGGACCCGACTACGAGCAGTACTTC	TRBV7-9	TRBJ2-7	TRBD1	once
CAWTRLPNYGYTF	TGTGCCTGGACGCGCCTGCCGAACTATGGCTACACCTTC	TRBV30	TRBJ1-2	.	.
CASSPRRLDTGELFF	TGTGCCAGCTCACCACGAAGACTTGACACCGGGGAGCTGTTTTTT	TRBV18	TRBJ2-2	.	.
CASSLQGTGSIF	TGTGCCAGCAGTTTACAGGGGACAGGGAGCATTTTC	TRBV28	TRBJ2-7	TRBD1	.
CASKDRGLEKLFF	TGTGCCAGCAAAGACAGGGGCTTGGAAAAACTGTTTTTT	TRBV19	TRBJ1-4	TRBD1	.
CASTGGALANEKLFF	TGTGCCTCAACAGGGGGCGCATTGGCTAATGAAAAACTGTTTTTT	TRBV6-1	TRBJ1-4	TRBD1	once
CATARRGGNSPLHF	TGTGCCACCGCGCGGCGGGGAGGGAATTCACCCCTCCACTTT	TRBV5-6	TRBJ1-6	.	few
CASTSRGIYEQYF	TGTGCCAGCACATCACGGGGGATCTACGAGCAGTACTTC	TRBV7-2	TRBJ2-7	.	.
CASSLGWGVGTGRTEAFF	TGTGCCAGCAGTTTAGGTTGGGGTGTCGGGACAGGGAGGACTGAAGCTTTCTTT	TRBV28	TRBJ1-1	TRBD1	.
CASSPPGRGAGYNSPLHF	TGTGCCAGCTCACCACCGGGCCGTGGGGCGGGGTATAATTCACCCCTCCACTTT	TRBV18	TRBJ1-6	.	.
CSAAKETQYF	TGCAGTGCTGCTAAAGAGACCCAGTACTTC	TRBV20-1	TRBJ2-5	.	.
CASSFRDNGGVETQYF	TGTGCCAGCAGTTTCCGGGACAACGGAGGTGTAGAGACCCAGTACTTC	TRBV2	TRBJ2-5	.	.
CASRRRDYTPNEQFF	TGTGCCAGCAGAAGGCGGGACTATACCCCCAATGAGCAGTTCTTC	TRBV11-2	TRBJ2-1	TRBD2	.
CASSLAGTVGSEQYF	TGTGCCAGCAGCTTAGCCGGGACAGTGGGTTCAGAGCAGTACTTC	TRBV7-2	TRBJ2-7	TRBD1	.
CASSLPGQGLTDTQYF	TGTGCCAGCAGTTTACCGGGACAGGGCCTCACAGATACGCAGTATTTT	TRBV28	TRBJ2-3	TRBD1	.
CASSSGTGGLPYGYTF	TGTGCCAGCAGTTCCGGGACAGGGGGCTTACCTTATGGCTACACCTTC	TRBV27	TRBJ1-2	TRBD1	.
CATSRHRDREYEQYF	TGTGCCACCAGCAGACACCGGGACAGGGAGTACGAGCAGTACTTC	TRBV15	TRBJ2-7	TRBD1	.
CASTKGAFNYGYTF	TGTGCCAGCACTAAGGGGGCTTTTAACTATGGCTACACCTTC	TRBV28	TRBJ1-2	TRBD1	.
CASSSSGGSSGNTIYF	TGTGCCAGCAGCTCCTCCGGGGGATCCTCTGGAAACACCATATATTTT	TRBV6-6	TRBJ1-3	.	.
CASSESPSGMGELFF	TGTGCCAGCAGTGAGTCCCCTAGCGGGATGGGGGAGCTGTTTTTT	TRBV6-1	TRBJ2-2	TRBD2	.
CASSQELAGNMYEQYF	TGTGCCAGCAGCCAAGAACTCGCAGGTAATATGTACGAGCAGTACTTC	TRBV4-2	TRBJ2-7	.	.
CASSLTGFGYEQYF	TGTGCCAGCAGCTTGACAGGGTTCGGGTACGAGCAGTACTTC	TRBV7-2	TRBJ2-7	TRBD1	.
CASSISVASGQIYEQFF	TGTGCCAGTAGTATAAGCGTGGCTAGCGGCCAGATCTATGAGCAGTTCTTC	TRBV19	TRBJ2-1	TRBD2	.
CASSSGLAGGDEQFF	TGTGCCAGCAGCTCGGGACTAGCGGGGGGCGATGAGCAGTTCTTC	TRBV13	TRBJ2-1	TRBD2	.
CASSLGTGGLYEQYF	TGTGCCAGCAGTCTAGGGACAGGGGGGCTCTACGAGCAGTACTTC	TRBV28	TRBJ2-7	TRBD1	.
CASSRIGGADTEAFF	TGTGCCAGCAGCCGTATCGGGGGTGCGGACACTGAAGCTTTCTTT	TRBV11-3	TRBJ1-1	.	.
CASRTQWAGHGELFF	TGTGCCAGTAGAACCCAGTGGGCGGGTCACGGGGAGCTGTTTTTT	TRBV19	TRBJ2-2	.	.
CASSQGGAGYTF	TGCGCCAGCAGCCAAGGGGGCGCTGGCTACACCTTC	TRBV4-3	TRBJ1-2	.	.
CASSLATYQETQYF	TGTGCCAGCAGTTTAGCGACGTACCAAGAGACCCAGTACTTC	TRBV2	TRBJ2-5	.	.
CAISESRDKGSPLHF	TGTGCCATCAGTGAGTCCAGGGATAAGGGGTCACCCCTCCACTTT	TRBV10-3	TRBJ1-6	.	.
CSVGSPYEQYF	TGCAGCGTTGGAAGCCCGTACGAGCAGTACTTC	TRBV29-1	TRBJ2-7	.	.
CASSLDDRSGNTIYF	TGTGCCAGCAGCTTAGACGACAGGTCCGGAAACACCATATATTTT	TRBV7-2	TRBJ1-3	.	.
CASSLGENYGYTF	TGTGCCAGCTCACTGGGCGAAAACTATGGCTACACCTTC	TRBV18	TRBJ1-2	.	.
CASRLVGQASYEQYF	TGTGCCAGCAGACTCGTGGGACAGGCATCCTACGAGCAGTACTTC	TRBV27	TRBJ2-7	TRBD1	.
CASSGTSGRTGELFF	TGTGCCAGCAGTGGGACTAGCGGGAGAACCGGGGAGCTGTTTTTT	TRBV2	TRBJ2-2	TRBD2	.
CASSLGSTGGYEKLFF	TGTGCCAGCAGCTTGGGGTCGACAGGGGGCTATGAAAAACTGTTTTTT	TRBV5-6	TRBJ1-4	TRBD1	.
CASSFYRGGSTEAFF	TGTGCCAGCAGCTTCTACCGGGGGGGGAGCACTGAAGCTTTCTTT	TRBV21-1	TRBJ1-1	.	.
CASRWTGPSEKLFF	TGCGCCAGCAGGTGGACAGGGCCGTCTGAAAAACTGTTTTTT	TRBV4-1	TRBJ1-4	TRBD1	.
CASSSGLAGGRADEQYF	TGCGCCAGCAGCTCCGGACTAGCGGGGGGGAGGGCCGACGAGCAGTACTTC	TRBV5-1	TRBJ2-7	TRBD2	.
CAISDLSVDTGELFF	TGTGCCATCAGTGACCTCAGTGTTGACACCGGGGAGCTGTTTTTT	TRBV10-3	TRBJ2-2	.	few
CASSLGLAVSYNEQFF	TGCGCCAGCAGCTTGGGCCTAGCGGTCTCCTACAATGAGCAGTTCTTC	TRBV5-1	TRBJ2-1	TRBD2	few